Shown below are 9 T cell receptor beta chains from a single sample sequenced in a study of blood T cells in healthy people across ages. Then a second PCR, running roughly 6 to 12 cycles, was carried out with a sample-barcoded 5' primer and a J-beta primer mix. TCRdb called the 5' RACE reads again in MiXCR, with one record for every CDR3 protein. The data hold more than 800,000 distinct CDR3 sequences, with less than 50% observed a single time. Sequencing was performed on blood. The receptor set was obtained from a woman in her sixties or seventies in good health.

The chain combines TRBV11-2 with TRBJ1-6; a weak D match, TRBD1 (6 bases). The germline V gene has CDR1 SGHAT and CDR2 FQNNGV. Trimming removed 3 bases from V and 3 bases from J, with 9 bases in between. This CDR3 is built from 15 residues. This chain's CDR3 is CASSFMGHYNSPLHF. The CDR3 DNA follows: TGTGCCAGCAGCTTTATGGGACACTATAATTCACCCCTCCACTTT. The full variable domain, completed using reference TRBV11-2 and TRBJ1-6, is EAGVAQSPRYKIIEKRQSVAFWCNPISGHATLYWYQQILGQGPKLLIQFQNNGVVDDSQLPKDRFSAERLKGVDSTLKIQPAKLEDSAVYLCASSFMGHYNSPLHFGNGTRLTVT.

V gene TRBV28 combines with J gene TRBJ1-6, with D hard to call. CDR3 length equals 13 residues. Germline V lookup: CDR1 MDHEN, CDR2 SYDVKM. The V end was cut by 3 bases, the J end by 10 bases, with 10 bases between. The CDR3 bases are TGTGCCAGCAGTTTGGAAGGCAGGTCACCCCTCCACTTT. Translation: CASSLEGRSPLHF.

V gene TRBV10-3 combines with J gene TRBJ1-6; unclear D gene. V lost 2 bases and J lost 7, with 3 bases in between. Germline values: CDR1 ENHRY, CDR2 SYGVKD. The CDR3 totals 12 residues. The CDR3 spells CAISEGNSPLHF. For the CDR3, the DNA is TGTGCCATCAGTGAGGGAAATTCACCCCTCCACTTT.

This clonotype was found a few times. Germline and junction disagree at one end, which may indicate a read error. The rearrangement uses TRBV10-3 and TRBJ2-7; D could derive from TRBD1 or TRBD2 (8 bases each). Germline CDR1 reads ENHRY; CDR2 reads SYGVKD. This CDR3 has 15 residues. DNA for the CDR3: TGTGCCATCGGTGAGTCGGGAGGGACAGGATACGAGCAGTACTTC. It translates to CAIGESGGTGYEQYF.

J is TRBJ2-5 and V is TRBV6-1; D call uncertain. Trimming shortened V by 0 bases and J by 5 bases, and 7 bases separated the two germline ends. Germline-derived CDR1 and CDR2 are MNHNS and SASEGT. The CDR3 totals 13 residues. As DNA, the CDR3 is TGTGCCAGCAGTGAAGCGGTCCACGAGACCCAGTACTTC. Protein product: CASSEAVHETQYF.

This clonotype appeared many times. This chain joins TRBV20-1 and TRBJ2-7, with TRBD1 identical over 9 bases. J gave up 6 bases and V 6 bases, and 9 bases lay outside the gene matches. The CDR3 extends over 13 amino acids. Germline CDR1 reads DFQATT; CDR2 reads SNEGSKA (reference sequence). CDR3 bases: TGCAGTGCAATCACCGGGACAGGGCGCGAGCAGTACTTC. It translates to CSAITGTGREQYF.

The V gene is TRBV18, the J gene TRBJ2-2; D is possibly TRBD1 (5 bases). V was clipped by 1 base and J by 1 base, with 7 bases between them. CDR1 KGHSH and CDR2 LQKENI come from the germline V gene. The CDR3 spans 15 residues. CDR3 region: CASSPLQGNTGELFF. DNA of the CDR3: TGTGCCAGCTCACCACTCCAGGGGAACACCGGGGAGCTGTTTTTT.

V is TRBV6-1 and J is TRBJ2-5; maybe TRBD2 (6 bases). V was pared by 7 bases and J by 1 base, with 19 bases between. CDR3 length: 16 amino acids. Germline CDR1 and CDR2: MNHNS and SASEGT. The CDR3 spells CASTFTLGDSQETQYF. Here the CDR3 DNA reads TGTGCCAGCACTTTTACCTTGGGGGACTCCCAAGAGACCCAGTACTTC.

Remarks on this clonotype: A much larger clone lies a single base off, so this may be a read error. The gene calls are TRBV10-2 and TRBJ1-2, with unresolved D. Between the trimmed V and J ends, which lost 8 bases and 8 bases, there was a span of 6 bases. CDR1 is WSHSY and CDR2 is SAAADI in the germline V gene. The CDR3 loop spans 9 amino acids. The CDR3 DNA reads as TGCGCCAGCGGACTGGGCTACACCTTC. It encodes CASGLGYTF.